The 2 T cell receptor beta chains in this list originate from one sample, sequenced in a study of cytomegalovirus exposure and HLA in healthy donors (dated by TCRdb to the late 2010s). Library generation was performed with the immunoSEQ multiplex PCR assay. For the multiplex PCR, a mixture combining 60 forward primers for TCR Vbeta segments and 13 reverse primers for TCR Jbeta segments was used. TCRdb limited this immuneACCESS table to in-frame rearrangements with V and J called. A share of clones is missing; checked studies link under half to unresolved V genes, and the rest is unexplained. The sample contains some 170,000 clones, just under 80% of them found a single time. Together, the top ten hold 2.5% to 3% of the sample. Input material: PBMCs. These receptors were taken from a female donor in good health and CMV-seronegative.

The CDR3 sequence: CASSTLLAGGGGTDTQYF. Written as DNA, the CDR3 is TGCGCCAGCAGCACCCTGTTGGCGGGGGGCGGTGGTACAGATACGCAGTATTTT. The rearrangement uses TRBV4-1 and TRBJ2-3; 8 bases fit TRBD2. The CDR3 is 18 amino acids. J gave up 3 bases and V 5 bases, and 16 bases lay outside the gene matches. Germline V gene lookup returns CDR1 MGHRA and CDR2 YSYEKL.

This chain joins TRBV6-1 and TRBJ2-2; TRBD2 matches at 7 bases. The V gene end was trimmed by 0 bases and the J gene end by 6 bases; junction bases not matched to a gene: 7. Germline V lookup: CDR1 MNHNS, CDR2 SASEGT. The CDR3 totals 16 residues. CDR3 in DNA: TGTGCCAGCAGTGAAGCGAGTGGGGGGGTGGCCGGGGAGCTGTTTTTT. This sequence encodes CASSEASGGVAGELFF.